This T cell receptor (beta chain) was documented in a study of T-cell reconstitution after alpha-beta-depleted transplantation in children. Germline V gives CDR1 MDHEN, CDR2 SYDVKM. This CDR3 has 12 residues. Deletions cut 5 bases from V and 4 bases from J, with 5 bases between. Preparation of the TCRbeta library used unique molecular identifiers. TCRdb re-analysed the PCR reads in MiXCR, keeping a single row per CDR3 protein. The sample has 300,000 to 400,000 distinct CDR3 sequences, 15% to 20% seen once. The study, taken as a whole, reports: Fresh T-cell production supplied most of the T-cell counts and diversity seen one year after transplant.

In this sample, this clonotype turned up a few times. What it binds is unknown. The source was PBMCs, mostly from graft donor cells, collected 360 days after TCRalphabeta/CD19-depleted stem cell transplant. The gene calls are TRBV28 and TRBJ2-2; no reliable D call. This TCR came from a male patient between 2 and 10 years old who had a stem cell transplant for acute lymphoblastic leukemia, so the T cells may come from the graft donor. CDR3 sequence (DNA): TGTGCCAGCAGTGTGTTCACCGGGGAGCTGTTTTTT. Amino acid sequence: CASSVFTGELFF.